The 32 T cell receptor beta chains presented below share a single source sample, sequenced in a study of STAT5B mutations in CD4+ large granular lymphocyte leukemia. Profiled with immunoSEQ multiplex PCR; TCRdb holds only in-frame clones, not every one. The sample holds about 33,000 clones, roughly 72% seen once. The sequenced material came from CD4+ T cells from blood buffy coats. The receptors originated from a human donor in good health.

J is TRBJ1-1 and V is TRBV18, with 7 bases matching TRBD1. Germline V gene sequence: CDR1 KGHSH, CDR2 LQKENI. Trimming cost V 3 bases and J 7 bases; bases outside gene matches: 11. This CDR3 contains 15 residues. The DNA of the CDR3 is TGTGCCAGCTCACCGCTTGCGGGCCGGGACAGTGAAGCTTTCTTT. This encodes CASSPLAGRDSEAFF.

In DNA form, the CDR3 reads TGTGCCAGTAGTATAGATTGGCGGAACGGTTACGAGCAGTACTTC. The encoded protein is CASSIDWRNGYEQYF. The rearrangement links TRBV19 to TRBJ2-7, with D hard to call. V lost 0 bases and J 4 bases, leaving 13 bases between the germline ends. The germline gives CDR1 LNHDA, CDR2 SQIVND (reference sequence). CDR3 length: 15 residues.

The CDR3 sequence: CASSQGQRMDNEQFF. CDR3 DNA sequence: TGTGCCAGCAGCCAAGGGCAGAGGATGGACAATGAGCAGTTCTTC. V usage is TRBV4-2 and J usage is TRBJ2-1; D not resolved. Germline V gene lookup returns CDR1 LGHNA and CDR2 YNFKEQ. Trimming removed 1 base at V and 5 bases at J, with 12 bases between. The CDR3 runs to 15 residues.

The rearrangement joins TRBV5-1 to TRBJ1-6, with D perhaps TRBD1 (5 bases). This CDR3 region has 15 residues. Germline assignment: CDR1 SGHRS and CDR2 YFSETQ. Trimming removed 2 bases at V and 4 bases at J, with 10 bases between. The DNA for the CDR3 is TGCGCCAGCAGCTTTGGTCGACAGTATAATTCACCCCTCCACTTT. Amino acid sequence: CASSFGRQYNSPLHF.

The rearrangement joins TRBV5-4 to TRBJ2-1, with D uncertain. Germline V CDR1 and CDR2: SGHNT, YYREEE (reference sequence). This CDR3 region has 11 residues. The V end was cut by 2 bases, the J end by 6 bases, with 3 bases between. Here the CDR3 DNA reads TGTGCCAGCAGCTTACGCAATGAGCAGTTCTTC. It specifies CASSLRNEQFF.

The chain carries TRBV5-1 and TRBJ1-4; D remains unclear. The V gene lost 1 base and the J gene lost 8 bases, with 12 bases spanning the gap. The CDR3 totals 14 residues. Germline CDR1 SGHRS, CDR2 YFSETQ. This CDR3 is CASSLTLTGEKLFF. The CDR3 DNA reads TGCGCCAGCAGCTTGACGCTGACGGGGGAAAAACTGTTTTTT.

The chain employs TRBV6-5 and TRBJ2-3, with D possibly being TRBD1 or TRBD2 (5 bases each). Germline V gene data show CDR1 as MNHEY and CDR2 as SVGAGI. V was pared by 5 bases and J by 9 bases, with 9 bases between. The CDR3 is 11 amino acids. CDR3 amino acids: CASSAGTTQYF. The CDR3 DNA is TGTGCCAGCAGTGCCGGGACGACGCAGTATTTT.

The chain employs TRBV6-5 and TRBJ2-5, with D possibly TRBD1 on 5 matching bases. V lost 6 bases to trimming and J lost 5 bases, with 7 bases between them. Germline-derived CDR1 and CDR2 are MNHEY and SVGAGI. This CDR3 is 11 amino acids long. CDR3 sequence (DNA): TGTGCCAGCAGCAAGGGGGAGACCCAGTACTTC. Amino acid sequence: CASSKGETQYF.

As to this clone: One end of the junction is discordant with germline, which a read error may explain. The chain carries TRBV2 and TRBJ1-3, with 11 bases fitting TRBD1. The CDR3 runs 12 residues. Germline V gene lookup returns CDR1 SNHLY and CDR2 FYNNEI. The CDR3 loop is CASGDRGLSYPF. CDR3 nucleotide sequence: TGTGCCAGCGGGGACAGGGGGTTATCCTACCCCTTT.

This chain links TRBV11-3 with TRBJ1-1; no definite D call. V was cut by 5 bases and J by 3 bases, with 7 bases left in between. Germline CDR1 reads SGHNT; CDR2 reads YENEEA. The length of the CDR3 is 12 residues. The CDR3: CASSGRHTEAFF. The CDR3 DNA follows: TGTGCCAGCAGCGGTAGGCACACTGAAGCTTTCTTT.

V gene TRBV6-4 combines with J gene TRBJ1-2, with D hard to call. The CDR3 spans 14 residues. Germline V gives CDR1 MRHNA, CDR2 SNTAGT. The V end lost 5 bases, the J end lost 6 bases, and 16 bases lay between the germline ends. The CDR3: CASSPSGQLHGYTF. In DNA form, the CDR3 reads TGTGCCAGCAGTCCCTCGGGCCAGCTTCATGGCTACACCTTC.

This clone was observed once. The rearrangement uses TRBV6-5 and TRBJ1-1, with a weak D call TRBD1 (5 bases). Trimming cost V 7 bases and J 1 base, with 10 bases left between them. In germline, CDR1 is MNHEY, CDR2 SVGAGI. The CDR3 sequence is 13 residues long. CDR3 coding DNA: TGTGCCAGCATTGAGCAGGGGAACACTGAAGCTTTCTTT. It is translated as CASIEQGNTEAFF.

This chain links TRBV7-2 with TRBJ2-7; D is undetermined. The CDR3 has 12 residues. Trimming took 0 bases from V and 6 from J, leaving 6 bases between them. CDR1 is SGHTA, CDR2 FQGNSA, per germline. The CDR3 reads CASSLAGGEQYF. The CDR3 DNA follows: TGTGCCAGCAGCTTAGCGGGCGGCGAGCAGTACTTC.

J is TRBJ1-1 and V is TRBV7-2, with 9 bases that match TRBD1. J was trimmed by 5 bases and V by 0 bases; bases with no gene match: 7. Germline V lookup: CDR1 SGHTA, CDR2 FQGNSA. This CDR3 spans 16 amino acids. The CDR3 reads CASSLAKGTGYTEAFF. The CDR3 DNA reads TGTGCCAGCAGCTTAGCAAAGGGGACAGGGTATACTGAAGCTTTCTTT.

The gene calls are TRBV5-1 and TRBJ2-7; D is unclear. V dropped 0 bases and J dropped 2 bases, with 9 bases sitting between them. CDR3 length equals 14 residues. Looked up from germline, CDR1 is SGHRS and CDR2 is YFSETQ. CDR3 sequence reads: CASSLEEPTYEQYF. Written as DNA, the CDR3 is TGCGCCAGCAGCTTGGAGGAACCTACCTACGAGCAGTACTTC.

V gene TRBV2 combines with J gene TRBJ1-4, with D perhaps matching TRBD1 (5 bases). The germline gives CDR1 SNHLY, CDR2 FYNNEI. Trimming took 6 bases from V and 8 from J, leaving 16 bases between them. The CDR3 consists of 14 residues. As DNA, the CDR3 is TGTGCCAGCAGCATGGGACTGTCCTGGGAAAAACTGTTTTTT. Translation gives CASSMGLSWEKLFF. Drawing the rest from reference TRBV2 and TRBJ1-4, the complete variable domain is EPEVTQTPSHQVTQMGQEVILRCVPISNHLYFYWYRQILGQKVEFLVSFYNNEISEKSEIFDDQFSVERPDGSNFTLKIRSTKLEDSAMYFCASSMGLSWEKLFFGSGTQLSVL.

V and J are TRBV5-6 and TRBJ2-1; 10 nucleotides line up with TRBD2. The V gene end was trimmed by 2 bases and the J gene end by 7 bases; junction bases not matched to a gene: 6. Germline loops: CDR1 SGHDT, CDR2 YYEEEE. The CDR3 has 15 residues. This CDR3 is CASSFLAGVRNEQFF. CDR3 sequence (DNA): TGTGCCAGCAGCTTTCTAGCGGGAGTTAGAAATGAGCAGTTCTTC.

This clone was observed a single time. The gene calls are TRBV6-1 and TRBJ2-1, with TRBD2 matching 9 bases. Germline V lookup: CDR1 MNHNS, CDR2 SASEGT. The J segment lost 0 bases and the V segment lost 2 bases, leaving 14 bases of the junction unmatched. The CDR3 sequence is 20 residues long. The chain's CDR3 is CASSEFGVSGRKISYNEQFF. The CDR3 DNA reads TGTGCCAGCAGTGAATTCGGTGTTAGCGGGAGAAAAATCTCCTACAATGAGCAGTTCTTC.

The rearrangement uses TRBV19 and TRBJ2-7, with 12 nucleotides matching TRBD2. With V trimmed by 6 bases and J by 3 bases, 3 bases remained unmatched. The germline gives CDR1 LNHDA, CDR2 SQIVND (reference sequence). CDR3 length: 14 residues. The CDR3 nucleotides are TGTGCCAGTAGGGGACTAGCGGGTAACTACGAGCAGTACTTC. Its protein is CASRGLAGNYEQYF.

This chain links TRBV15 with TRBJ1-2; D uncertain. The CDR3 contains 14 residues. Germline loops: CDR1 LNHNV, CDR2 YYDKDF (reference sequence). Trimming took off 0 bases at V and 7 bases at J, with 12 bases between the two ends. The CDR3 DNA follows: TGTGCCACCAGCAGAGATACGGGGTCTAGTGGCTACACCTTC. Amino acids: CATSRDTGSSGYTF. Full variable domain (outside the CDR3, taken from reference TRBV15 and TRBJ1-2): DAMVIQNPRYQVTQFGKPVTLSCSQTLNHNVMYWYQQKSSQAPKLLFHYYDKDFNNEADTPDNFQSRRPNTSFCFLDIRSPGLGDTAMYLCATSRDTGSSGYTFGSGTRLTVV.

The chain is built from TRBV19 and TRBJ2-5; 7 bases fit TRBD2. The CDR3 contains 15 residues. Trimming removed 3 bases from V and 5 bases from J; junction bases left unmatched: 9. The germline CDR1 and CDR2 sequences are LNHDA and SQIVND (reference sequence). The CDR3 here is CASSMSGTKIETQYF. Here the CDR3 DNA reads TGTGCCAGTAGTATGTCCGGGACTAAAATCGAGACCCAGTACTTC.

The CDR3 sequence is CASSTTGTDTQYF. The CDR3 coding sequence is TGTGCCAGTAGTACGACAGGAACAGATACGCAGTATTTT. The chain recombines TRBV19 with TRBJ2-3; tentative D call: TRBD1 (6 bases). Deletions cut 4 bases from V and 3 bases from J, with 8 bases between. The CDR3 covers 13 residues. CDR1 and CDR2 (germline): LNHDA, SQIVND (reference sequence).

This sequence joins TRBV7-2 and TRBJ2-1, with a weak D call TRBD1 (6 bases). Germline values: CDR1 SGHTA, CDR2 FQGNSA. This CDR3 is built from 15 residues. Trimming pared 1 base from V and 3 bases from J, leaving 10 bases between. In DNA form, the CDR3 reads TGTGCCAGCAGCTTAGAACAGGGATTCTACAATGAGCAGTTCTTC. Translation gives CASSLEQGFYNEQFF.

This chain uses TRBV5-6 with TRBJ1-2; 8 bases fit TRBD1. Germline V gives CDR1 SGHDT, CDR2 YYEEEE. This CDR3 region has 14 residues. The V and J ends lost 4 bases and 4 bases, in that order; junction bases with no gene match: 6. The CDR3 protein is CASSGQGGLYGYTF. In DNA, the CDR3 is TGTGCCAGCAGCGGACAGGGAGGCCTCTATGGCTACACCTTC.

In DNA form, the CDR3 reads TGTGCCAGCAGCGGCGCCATAGATACGCAGTATTTT. It translates to CASSGAIDTQYF. The V call is TRBV14, the J call TRBJ2-3; no reliable D call. The CDR3 covers 12 residues. Deletions cut 5 bases from V and 5 bases from J, with 8 bases between. Per the germline V gene, CDR1 is SGHDN and CDR2 is FVKESK.

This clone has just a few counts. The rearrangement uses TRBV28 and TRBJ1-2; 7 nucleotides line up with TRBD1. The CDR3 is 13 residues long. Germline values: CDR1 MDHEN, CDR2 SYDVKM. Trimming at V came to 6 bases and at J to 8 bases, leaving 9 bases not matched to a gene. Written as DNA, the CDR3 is TGTGCCAGCAGCCAGACAGGGAATGGCGGCTACACCTTC. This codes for CASSQTGNGGYTF.

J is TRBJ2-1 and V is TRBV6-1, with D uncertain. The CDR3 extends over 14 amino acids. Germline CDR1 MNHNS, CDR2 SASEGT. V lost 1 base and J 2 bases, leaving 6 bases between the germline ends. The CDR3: CASSEEAAYNEQFF. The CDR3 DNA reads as TGTGCCAGCAGTGAAGAGGCAGCCTACAATGAGCAGTTCTTC.

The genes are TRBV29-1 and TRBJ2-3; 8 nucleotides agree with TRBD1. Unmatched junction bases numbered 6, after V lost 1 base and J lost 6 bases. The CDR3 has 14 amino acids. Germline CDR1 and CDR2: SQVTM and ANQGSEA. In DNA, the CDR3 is TGCAGCGTTGAAGGGTGGACAGGGTCCGATACGCAGTATTTT. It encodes CSVEGWTGSDTQYF.

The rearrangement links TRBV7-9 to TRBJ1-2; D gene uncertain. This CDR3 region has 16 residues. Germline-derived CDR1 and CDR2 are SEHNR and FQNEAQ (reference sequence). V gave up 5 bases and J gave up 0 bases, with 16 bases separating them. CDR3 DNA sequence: TGTGCCAGCAGCGACGATTTGGAGAACTCTAACTATGGCTACACCTTC. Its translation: CASSDDLENSNYGYTF. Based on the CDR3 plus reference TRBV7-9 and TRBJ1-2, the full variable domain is DTGVSQNPRHKITKRGQNVTFRCDPISEHNRLYWYRQTLGQGPEFLTYFQNEAQLEKSRLLSDRFSAERPKGSFSTLEIQRTEQGDSAMYLCASSDDLENSNYGYTFGSGTRLTVV.

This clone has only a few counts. In nucleotides, the CDR3 is TGTGCCAGCAGGTACCGGGACGGGAACTATCAGCCCCAGCATTTT. This sequence encodes CASRYRDGNYQPQHF. The chain joins TRBV2 to TRBJ1-5; D might be TRBD1 (5 bases). CDR1 and CDR2 (germline): SNHLY, FYNNEI. The V end lost 6 bases, the J end lost 5 bases, and 17 bases lay between the germline ends. The CDR3 covers 15 residues. Using reference TRBV2 and TRBJ1-5 for the parts outside the CDR3, the full variable domain is EPEVTQTPSHQVTQMGQEVILRCVPISNHLYFYWYRQILGQKVEFLVSFYNNEISEKSEIFDDQFSVERPDGSNFTLKIRSTKLEDSAMYFCASRYRDGNYQPQHFGDGTRLSIL.

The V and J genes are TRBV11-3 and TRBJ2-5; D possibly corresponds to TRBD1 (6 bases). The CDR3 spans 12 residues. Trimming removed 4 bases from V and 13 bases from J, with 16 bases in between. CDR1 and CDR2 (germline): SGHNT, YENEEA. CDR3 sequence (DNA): TGTGCCAGCAGCTCCGGGACACCGCCTCCGTACTTC. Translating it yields CASSSGTPPPYF.

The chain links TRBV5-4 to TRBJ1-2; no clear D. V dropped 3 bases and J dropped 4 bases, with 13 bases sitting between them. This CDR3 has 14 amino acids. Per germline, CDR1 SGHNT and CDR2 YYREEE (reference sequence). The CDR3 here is CASSSGPTGYGYTF. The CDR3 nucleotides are TGTGCCAGCAGCTCCGGACCGACCGGCTATGGCTACACCTTC. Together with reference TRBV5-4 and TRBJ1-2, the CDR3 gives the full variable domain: ETGVTQSPTHLIKTRGQQVTLRCSSQSGHNTVSWYQQALGQGPQFIFQYYREEENGRGNFPPRFSGLQFPNYSSELNVNALELDDSALYLCASSSGPTGYGYTFGSGTRLTVV.